One sample yielded the 15 T cell receptor beta chains listed below, sequenced in a study of blood T cell repertoires in COVID-19. The protocol was immunoSEQ multiplex PCR, while the TCRdb copy is restricted to in-frame clones and leaves out a portion. Among about 160,000 clones listed, approximately 79% were seen once. Sequencing input: peripheral blood. These TCRs come from a woman aged 60-75 years with COVID-19, enrolled during active disease.

The chain recombines TRBV6-5 with TRBJ1-1; D is unresolved. Germline lookup yields CDR1 MNHEY and CDR2 SVGAGI. The CDR3 has 14 amino acids. Trimming stripped 5 bases from V and 3 bases from J, with 13 bases between. In DNA, the CDR3 is TGTGCCAGCAGTCCCGCGGGCGGGGACACTGAAGCTTTCTTT. Its translation: CASSPAGGDTEAFF.

V and J are TRBV7-9 and TRBJ1-2; D gene unclear. Germline V gene data show CDR1 as SEHNR and CDR2 as FQNEAQ (reference sequence). The CDR3 sequence is 17 residues long. Trimming pared 0 bases from V and 0 bases from J, leaving 14 bases between. The CDR3 sequence: CASSLASYGGPNYGYTF. CDR3 sequence (DNA): TGTGCCAGCAGCTTAGCAAGTTACGGCGGCCCTAACTATGGCTACACCTTC.

This rearrangement joins TRBV23-1 to TRBJ2-5; 8 bases align to TRBD2. TRBV23-1 is an ORF for which the function is uncertain. Unmatched junction bases numbered 18, after V lost 0 bases and J lost 3 bases. The CDR3 contains 20 residues. The CDR3 bases are TGCGCCAGCAGTCAATCTACGGGGGGGTCGGAGGCCCGCGGGGAAGAGACCCAGTACTTC. It codes for CASSQSTGGSEARGEETQYF.

The V gene is TRBV19, the J gene TRBJ1-2, with a weak D call TRBD1 (6 bases). The V gene's germline CDR1 is LNHDA and CDR2 SQIVND (reference sequence). CDR3 size: 12 residues. V was shortened by 9 bases and J by 0 bases, with 8 bases between the two germline ends. This CDR3 reads CASSGANYGYTF. The CDR3 coding sequence is TGTGCCAGCTCAGGGGCTAACTATGGCTACACCTTC.

J is TRBJ2-1 and V is TRBV11-3; TRBD1 aligns across 7 bases. Germline CDR1 is SGHNT and CDR2 is YENEEA. The CDR3 is 14 amino acids. V shed 5 bases and J 6 bases; nucleotides not matched to a gene: 7. CDR3 sequence (DNA): TGTGCCAGCAGCATGGGACAGCCCCCCAATGAGCAGTTCTTC. Translated: CASSMGQPPNEQFF.

This clone showed up just a few times. The J gene is TRBJ2-1, the V gene TRBV7-2, with TRBD2 matching 10 bases. CDR3 length equals 16 residues. The germline V gene encodes CDR1 SGHTA and CDR2 FQGNSA. The V and J ends lost 5 bases and 10 bases, in that order; junction bases with no gene match: 14. The CDR3 region has the DNA TGTGCCAGCAGCGGGAGGGGAGCGGGAGGGCCTAACGAGCAGTTCTTC. This gives the protein CASSGRGAGGPNEQFF. Full variable domain (rest looked up from reference TRBV7-2 and TRBJ2-1): GAGVSQSPSNKVTEKGKDVELRCDPISGHTALYWYRQSLGQGLEFLIYFQGNSAPDKSGLPSDRFSAERTGGSVSTLTIQRTQQEDSAVYLCASSGRGAGGPNEQFFGPGTRLTVL.

The CDR3: CASSLAGLAYGHEQFF. CDR3 nucleotide sequence: TGCGCCAGCAGCTTGGCGGGACTAGCGTACGGCCATGAGCAGTTCTTC. The chain is built from TRBV5-1 and TRBJ2-1; 10 positions match TRBD2. This CDR3 region has 16 residues. CDR1 and CDR2 from the germline V gene are SGHRS and YFSETQ. Trimming cost V 0 bases and J 8 bases; bases outside gene matches: 8.

The rearrangement uses TRBV27 and TRBJ2-5; 7 bases align to TRBD2. Per the germline V gene, CDR1 is MNHEY and CDR2 is SMNVEV (reference sequence). Trimming took 5 bases from V and 2 from J; bases not matched to a gene: 8. The CDR3 is 15 residues long. This CDR3 reads CASSPIASGQETQYF. CDR3 bases: TGTGCCAGCAGTCCCATCGCTAGCGGACAAGAGACCCAGTACTTC.

The chain recombines TRBV5-1 with TRBJ2-3, with 8 positions matching TRBD2. Germline CDR1 reads SGHRS; CDR2 reads YFSETQ. V lost 4 bases, J lost 5 bases, and 9 bases stayed unmatched. The CDR3 has 15 amino acids. The CDR3 DNA is TGCGCCAGCAGCCTAGCGGGCAGGTGGGGAGATACGCAGTATTTT. Translated, it gives CASSLAGRWGDTQYF.

This chain uses TRBV4-2 with TRBJ2-1; D is possibly TRBD2 (5 bases). V was clipped by 1 base and J by 5 bases, with 15 bases between them. The germline CDR1 and CDR2 sequences are LGHNA and YNFKEQ. The CDR3 has 16 residues. The CDR3 DNA is TGTGCCAGCAGCCAAGTTGCGAGGCGGGTCCACAATGAGCAGTTCTTC. As protein: CASSQVARRVHNEQFF.

The chain has TRBV5-8 and TRBJ2-1; D might be TRBD2 (6 bases). There are 12 residues in the CDR3. Germline values: CDR1 SGHTS, CDR2 YDEGEE. The V and J ends lost 10 bases and 12 bases respectively, with 20 bases between them. CDR3: CACTGGSFVQFF. CDR3 sequence (DNA): TGTGCCTGCACCGGAGGGTCCTTCGTGCAGTTCTTC.

The V and J genes are TRBV4-1 and TRBJ2-3, with 11 bases that match TRBD2. J lost 9 bases, V lost 0 bases, and 8 bases had no gene match. Germline loops: CDR1 MGHRA, CDR2 YSYEKL. The CDR3 is 16 amino acids. CDR3 in DNA: TGCGCCAGCAGCCAAGACATAGCGGGAGGGCTAAAAACGCAGTATTTT. This gives the protein CASSQDIAGGLKTQYF.

This clone was recorded a few times. The chain combines TRBV7-2 with TRBJ2-7; TRBD2 agrees at 10 bases. Per germline, CDR1 SGHTA and CDR2 FQGNSA. This CDR3 has 14 residues. The trim removed 5 bases at V and 4 bases at J, leaving 5 bases unmatched. Here the CDR3 reads CASSHTSGTYEQYF. In DNA form, the CDR3 reads TGTGCCAGCAGCCATACTAGCGGGACATACGAGCAGTACTTC.

This chain joins TRBV29-1 and TRBJ2-5, with 7 bases fitting TRBD2. Unmatched junction bases numbered 12, after V lost 6 bases and J lost 2 bases. The CDR3 extends over 15 amino acids. Germline V gene data show CDR1 as SQVTM and CDR2 as ANQGSEA. In DNA form, the CDR3 reads TGCAGCGTAATAAGCGCTAGCGGTCCGCAAGAGACCCAGTACTTC. Its protein is CSVISASGPQETQYF.

This clone showed up just once. An end of the junction does not agree with germline; a read error may underlie this. V usage is TRBV24-1 and J usage is TRBJ2-5, with TRBD1 as a possible D gene (6 bases). CDR1 and CDR2 from the germline V gene are KGHDR and SFDVKD. This CDR3 comprises 16 residues. The CDR3 DNA reads TGTGCCACCAGTGATCCGACAGGCGGTGCCCAAGGGACCCAGTACTTC. This sequence encodes CATSDPTGGAQGTQYF.